These 11 T cell receptor beta chains were all obtained from the same sample, sequenced in a study of blood T cell repertoires in COVID-19. The data were produced by immunoSEQ multiplex PCR, yet TCRdb's version contains in-frame clones alone and is incomplete. The repertoire includes fewer than 500,000 clones, roughly 90% of them detected once, and roughly 0.76% sits in the top ten. The sequenced material came from peripheral blood. These receptors came from a man between 18 and 35 years old with COVID-19, enrolled during active disease.

The V and J genes are TRBV7-9 and TRBJ2-1; 7 bases match TRBD2. CDR1 and CDR2 (germline): SEHNR, FQNEAQ (reference sequence). Trimming cost V 5 bases and J 0 bases; bases outside gene matches: 13. This CDR3 is built from 18 residues. The CDR3 nucleotides are TGTGCCAGCAGCCACCCGACAGAGGGCGGGGGCTCCTACAATGAGCAGTTCTTC. It translates to CASSHPTEGGGSYNEQFF.

V gene TRBV11-2 combines with J gene TRBJ2-5, with TRBD2 matching 9 bases. Unmatched junction bases numbered 7, after V lost 3 bases and J lost 5 bases. The CDR3 loop spans 15 amino acids. Per the germline V gene, CDR1 is SGHAT and CDR2 is FQNNGV. CDR3: CASSLGGGAQETQYF. CDR3 DNA: TGTGCCAGCAGCTTGGGCGGGGGGGCTCAGGAGACCCAGTACTTC.

This chain joins TRBV5-4 and TRBJ2-3; 14 nucleotides match TRBD2. Looked up from germline, CDR1 is SGHNT and CDR2 is YYREEE (reference sequence). CDR3 size: 19 residues. Trimming at V came to 4 bases and at J to 1 base, leaving 11 bases not matched to a gene. In DNA form, the CDR3 reads TGTGCCAGCAGCCCGGGGGGGACTAGCGGGAGTTGGGGCACAGATACGCAGTATTTT. This translates into CASSPGGTSGSWGTDTQYF.

The chain joins TRBV2 to TRBJ1-1; 10 bases align to TRBD1. J lost 1 base, V lost 7 bases, and 6 bases had no gene match. Germline V gene lookup returns CDR1 SNHLY and CDR2 FYNNEI. CDR3 length: 15 amino acids. The CDR3 loop is CASTPRTGGNTEAFF. In nucleotides, the CDR3 is TGTGCCAGCACCCCTCGGACAGGGGGGAACACTGAAGCTTTCTTT.

The chain links TRBV11-1 to TRBJ2-7; 8 bases match TRBD2. Germline V gene sequence: CDR1 SGHAT, CDR2 FQDESV (reference sequence). V shed 0 bases and J 0 bases; nucleotides not matched to a gene: 1. The CDR3 runs to 15 residues. The DNA for the CDR3 is TGTGCCAGCAGCTTAGCCGCGGGAGGCTCCTACGAGCAGTACTTC. Its translation: CASSLAAGGSYEQYF.

The V gene is TRBV2, the J gene TRBJ2-3, with TRBD2 identical over 7 bases. J gave up 6 bases and V 6 bases, and 12 bases lay outside the gene matches. Germline CDR1 is SNHLY and CDR2 is FYNNEI. The CDR3 loop spans 15 amino acids. CDR3 residues: CASSQGGPLSDTQYF. As DNA, the CDR3 is TGTGCCAGCAGCCAGGGAGGGCCATTGTCGGATACGCAGTATTTT.

The sample holds one count of this clone. The CDR3: CASSLRGPTNEKLFF. CDR3 DNA sequence: TGTGCCAGCAGCCTCAGGGGTCCAACTAATGAAAAACTGTTTTTT. This sequence joins TRBV11-2 and TRBJ1-4, with D perhaps matching TRBD1 (6 bases). CDR1 and CDR2 from the germline V gene are SGHAT and FQNNGV. The CDR3 has 15 residues. V dropped 5 bases and J dropped 0 bases, with 10 bases sitting between them.

This clone came up many times. This chain joins TRBV2 and TRBJ2-7, with 7 bases aligning to TRBD1. The CDR3 is 11 residues long. V was pared by 8 bases and J by 3 bases, with 1 base of the junction left unmatched. CDR1 SNHLY and CDR2 FYNNEI come from the germline V gene. The CDR3 DNA follows: TGTGCCAGCGGGGACAGCTACGAGCAGTACTTC. Amino acid sequence: CASGDSYEQYF. Together with reference TRBV2 and TRBJ2-7, the CDR3 gives the full variable domain: EPEVTQTPSHQVTQMGQEVILRCVPISNHLYFYWYRQILGQKVEFLVSFYNNEISEKSEIFDDQFSVERPDGSNFTLKIRSTKLEDSAMYFCASGDSYEQYFGPGTRLTVT.

This sequence joins TRBV12-3 or TRBV12-4 and TRBJ1-5; D ambiguous. The length of the CDR3 is 13 residues. Trimming cost V 6 bases and J 3 bases, with 9 bases left between them. The CDR3 sequence is CASSKAANQPQHF. The CDR3 region has the DNA TGTGCCAGCAGCAAAGCTGCCAATCAGCCCCAGCATTTT.

This sequence joins TRBV13 and TRBJ1-2, with 9 bases matching TRBD1. This CDR3 is 14 amino acids long. The junction had 6 bases not matched to a gene; V was cut back by 5 bases and J by 5 bases. Per the germline V gene, CDR1 is PRHDT and CDR2 is FYEKMQ (reference sequence). The CDR3 is CASSTQGAGYGYTF. The CDR3 bases are TGTGCCAGCAGCACACAGGGGGCCGGGTATGGCTACACCTTC.

This clone was found once. The rearrangement joins TRBV7-6 to TRBJ1-5; unclear D gene. Looked up from germline, CDR1 is SGHVS and CDR2 is FNYEAQ. The CDR3 runs 14 residues. V lost 0 bases and J lost 1, with 4 bases in between. CDR3 DNA: TGTGCCAGCAGCTTAGCGTCAAGCAATCAGCCCCAGCATTTT. Protein product: CASSLASSNQPQHF.